This T cell receptor (beta chain) appears in the sequencing data of a study of response to subunit inactivated influenza vaccine. The CDR3 is 13 residues long. Trimming took 7 bases from V and 6 from J, leaving 15 bases between them. The germline V gene has CDR1 LNHDA and CDR2 SQIVND (reference sequence). Each CDR3 protein is one row after TCRdb ran MiXCR on the RT-PCR reads. In the table there are about 540,000 distinct CDR3 sequences, less than 25% of which are singletons. These data also formed part of another study, on T cells expressing NK-cell markers. That paper notes: Libraries used 5'RACE template switching adding universal primer site and UMIs.

This receptor was taken from a man in his fifties or sixties who received an inactivated influenza vaccine. The chain combines TRBV19 with TRBJ1-2, with D unclear. The starting material was CD4+ T cells sorted from PBMCs, obtained roughly 13 days after vaccination. The CDR3 loop reads CASTHSFLDGYTF. CDR3 coding DNA: TGTGCCAGTACCCACAGCTTCCTAGATGGCTACACCTTC.